This T cell receptor (beta chain) was captured by sequencing in a study of blood T cell repertoires in COVID-19. Produced via immunoSEQ multiplex PCR; TCRdb's table is partial and in-frame only. This table has about 180,000 clones, roughly 84% appearing once. The material sequenced was PBMCs or T cells enriched from blood (not recorded which). This clonotype originated in a man aged 55 to 70 who had recovered from COVID-19.

CDR3 sequence: CASSLGPGLIHEQYF. CDR3 in DNA: TGTGCCAGCAGCTTAGGTCCAGGTCTAATCCACGAGCAGTACTTC. This chain links TRBV11-3 with TRBJ2-7; D ambiguous. The germline CDR1 and CDR2 sequences are SGHNT and YENEEA. V was trimmed by 1 base and J by 5 bases, leaving 15 bases between them. The CDR3 extends over 15 amino acids.